A selection of T cell receptor beta chains follows, all from one sample in a study of cytomegalovirus exposure and HLA in healthy donors. TCRdb's table, derived via immunoSEQ multiplex PCR, lists solely in-frame clones and lacks some. The sample consists of 150,000 to 170,000 clones, around 79% of them appearing once. The specimen sequenced was PBMCs. The receptors here all came from a man younger than 40 in good health and CMV-seropositive. Each CDR3 is given with its conserved first and last residue. The order of the fields is clone size, V gene, D gene, J gene, CDR3 protein, CDR3 DNA. The D gene is left open where the match is weak. Only some rows state a clone size, as once, few, many or a class for expanded clones.

abundance: .
v_gene: TRBV7-2
d_gene: .
j_gene: TRBJ1-5
CDR3aa: CASSLDNQPQHF
CDR3nt: TGTGCCAGCAGCTTAGACAACCAGCCCCAGCATTTT

abundance: .
v_gene: TRBV14
d_gene: TRBD2
j_gene: TRBJ2-1
CDR3aa: CASGAGAAYNEQFF
CDR3nt: TGTGCCAGCGGGGCGGGAGCAGCCTACAATGAGCAGTTCTTC

abundance: .
v_gene: TRBV27
d_gene: TRBD1
j_gene: TRBJ1-2
CDR3aa: CASGTGGRGYTF
CDR3nt: TGTGCCAGCGGGACAGGGGGCCGTGGCTACACCTTC

abundance: .
v_gene: TRBV11-3
d_gene: TRBD2
j_gene: TRBJ2-1
CDR3aa: CASSLNKASGDYNEQFF
CDR3nt: TGTGCCAGCAGCTTAAATAAGGCTAGCGGAGATTACAATGAGCAGTTCTTC

abundance: .
v_gene: TRBV6-1
d_gene: .
j_gene: TRBJ1-2
CDR3aa: CASSENGRGDGYTF
CDR3nt: TGTGCCAGCAGTGAAAACGGGCGGGGGGATGGCTACACCTTC

abundance: .
v_gene: TRBV5-6
d_gene: .
j_gene: TRBJ2-1
CDR3aa: CASSPIWGEHEQFF
CDR3nt: TGTGCCAGCAGCCCCATCTGGGGGGAGCATGAGCAGTTCTTC

abundance: .
v_gene: TRBV28
d_gene: TRBD2
j_gene: TRBJ2-7
CDR3aa: CASTAGGVAYEQYF
CDR3nt: TGTGCCAGCACCGCCGGGGGGGTTGCCTACGAGCAGTACTTC

abundance: few
v_gene: TRBV30
d_gene: .
j_gene: TRBJ1-1
CDR3aa: CAWSGFWGADTEAFF
CDR3nt: TGTGCCTGGAGTGGGTTCTGGGGCGCGGACACTGAAGCTTTCTTT

abundance: once
v_gene: TRBV9
d_gene: TRBD1
j_gene: TRBJ1-2
CDR3aa: CASSVGGQGMYGYTF
CDR3nt: TGTGCCAGCAGCGTAGGGGGACAGGGGATGTATGGCTACACCTTC

abundance: .
v_gene: TRBV7-9
d_gene: TRBD1
j_gene: TRBJ2-7
CDR3aa: CASSLSRTGFHEQYF
CDR3nt: TGTGCCAGCAGCTTAAGCAGGACAGGGTTTCACGAGCAGTACTTC

abundance: .
v_gene: TRBV6-6
d_gene: .
j_gene: TRBJ2-5
CDR3aa: CASRETGFQETQYF
CDR3nt: TGTGCCAGCAGAGAAACAGGTTTCCAAGAGACCCAGTACTTC

abundance: .
v_gene: TRBV30
d_gene: .
j_gene: TRBJ2-5
CDR3aa: CAWSGGKERGKTQYF
CDR3nt: TGTGCCTGGAGTGGTGGCAAGGAGCGAGGAAAGACCCAGTACTTC

abundance: .
v_gene: TRBV7-8
d_gene: .
j_gene: TRBJ2-2
CDR3aa: CASSLTETGELFF
CDR3nt: TGTGCCAGCAGCTTAACAGAAACCGGGGAGCTGTTTTTT

abundance: .
v_gene: TRBV7-6
d_gene: TRBD2
j_gene: TRBJ2-5
CDR3aa: CASSLGGGSETQYF
CDR3nt: TGTGCCAGCAGCTTAGGCGGGGGGTCAGAGACCCAGTACTTC

abundance: .
v_gene: TRBV2
d_gene: TRBD1
j_gene: TRBJ1-6
CDR3aa: CASRPGQGFSPLHF
CDR3nt: TGTGCCAGCAGACCGGGACAGGGCTTTTCACCCCTCCACTTT

abundance: .
v_gene: TRBV5-4
d_gene: .
j_gene: TRBJ1-6
CDR3aa: CASSSPGQRAVPLHF
CDR3nt: TGTGCCAGCAGCTCCCCCGGGCAGCGGGCGGTGCCCCTCCACTTT

abundance: .
v_gene: TRBV5-4
d_gene: .
j_gene: TRBJ1-3
CDR3aa: CASALSSSGNTIYF
CDR3nt: TGTGCCAGCGCCCTATCAAGCTCTGGAAACACCATATATTTT

abundance: .
v_gene: TRBV6-1
d_gene: .
j_gene: TRBJ2-3
CDR3aa: CASSERRAAQYF
CDR3nt: TGTGCCAGCAGTGAAAGGAGGGCCGCGCAGTATTTT

abundance: .
v_gene: TRBV25-1
d_gene: TRBD2
j_gene: TRBJ2-5
CDR3aa: CASSEWSGGQKETQYF
CDR3nt: TGTGCCAGCAGTGAATGGAGCGGGGGTCAAAAAGAGACCCAGTACTTC

abundance: .
v_gene: TRBV4-1
d_gene: .
j_gene: TRBJ2-1
CDR3aa: CASSQETREYPFF
CDR3nt: TGCGCCAGCAGCCAAGAGACCCGGGAGTATCCGTTCTTC

abundance: .
v_gene: TRBV2
d_gene: TRBD1
j_gene: TRBJ2-1
CDR3aa: CASNLRNTGDEQFF
CDR3nt: TGTGCCAGCAACCTACGAAACACAGGGGATGAGCAGTTCTTC

abundance: .
v_gene: TRBV2
d_gene: TRBD1
j_gene: TRBJ1-4
CDR3aa: CASSEGTGVEKLFF
CDR3nt: TGTGCCAGCAGTGAAGGGACAGGGGTCGAAAAACTGTTTTTT

abundance: .
v_gene: TRBV27
d_gene: .
j_gene: TRBJ2-7
CDR3aa: CASSLSFQGGYEQYF
CDR3nt: TGTGCCAGCAGTTTATCCTTTCAGGGAGGCTACGAGCAGTACTTC

abundance: .
v_gene: TRBV30
d_gene: .
j_gene: TRBJ2-1
CDR3aa: CAYLSAGMGNEQFF
CDR3nt: TGTGCCTACCTATCGGCGGGAATGGGCAATGAGCAGTTCTTC

abundance: .
v_gene: TRBV11-3
d_gene: .
j_gene: TRBJ2-1
CDR3aa: CASSPSRGNEQFF
CDR3nt: TGTGCCAGCAGCCCTTCTCGGGGGAATGAGCAGTTCTTC

abundance: .
v_gene: TRBV6-1
d_gene: .
j_gene: TRBJ2-3
CDR3aa: CASSELRSTDTQYF
CDR3nt: TGTGCCAGCAGTGAGTTGCGCAGCACAGATACGCAGTATTTT

abundance: .
v_gene: TRBV19
d_gene: TRBD2
j_gene: TRBJ2-7
CDR3aa: CASSSGGFTYEQYF
CDR3nt: TGTGCCAGCTCTAGCGGGGGGTTCACCTACGAGCAGTACTTC

abundance: .
v_gene: TRBV7-3
d_gene: .
j_gene: TRBJ2-5
CDR3aa: CASSLTRQETQYF
CDR3nt: TGTGCCAGCAGCTTAACACGTCAGGAGACCCAGTACTTC

abundance: .
v_gene: TRBV10-3
d_gene: .
j_gene: TRBJ2-7
CDR3aa: CATTRDTFEQYF
CDR3nt: TGTGCCACGACGAGAGACACGTTCGAGCAGTACTTC

abundance: .
v_gene: TRBV9
d_gene: .
j_gene: TRBJ2-7
CDR3aa: CASSVAGAGEQYF
CDR3nt: TGTGCCAGCAGCGTAGCTGGAGCAGGGGAGCAGTACTTC

abundance: .
v_gene: TRBV6-5
d_gene: TRBD2
j_gene: TRBJ2-1
CDR3aa: CASSYSWEGIINEQFF
CDR3nt: TGTGCCAGCAGTTACTCGTGGGAGGGCATAATAAATGAGCAGTTCTTC

abundance: once
v_gene: TRBV29-1
d_gene: TRBD1
j_gene: TRBJ1-1
CDR3aa: CSVFTTGGTEAFF
CDR3nt: TGCAGCGTTTTTACAACAGGGGGCACTGAAGCTTTCTTT

abundance: .
v_gene: TRBV10-3
d_gene: TRBD1
j_gene: TRBJ1-1
CDR3aa: CAISNPGGAFTEAFF
CDR3nt: TGTGCCATCAGTAACCCAGGGGGCGCATTTACTGAAGCTTTCTTT